Shown below are 17 T cell receptor beta chains from a single sample sequenced in a study of cytomegalovirus exposure and HLA in healthy donors. Primers: 60 Vbeta forward and 13 Jbeta reverse. Generated by immunoSEQ multiplex PCR, the TCRdb table keeps only in-frame clones and is missing some. In the table there are about 170,000 clones, approximately 85% of which are singletons. The source material was PBMCs. The receptors were gathered from a man younger than 30 in good health and CMV-seropositive.

The chain couples TRBV2 to TRBJ2-7; the D gene is possibly TRBD1 (6 bases). The CDR3 is 15 residues long. Germline V gene data show CDR1 as SNHLY and CDR2 as FYNNEI. The V and J ends lost 6 bases and 6 bases respectively, with 21 bases between them. The CDR3 reads CASSSQGSNGSEQYF. The DNA for the CDR3 is TGTGCCAGCAGCTCGCAGGGGAGTAATGGGTCCGAGCAGTACTTC.

The V call is TRBV25-1, the J call TRBJ2-3, with a possible D match to TRBD2 (6 bases). Germline assignment: CDR1 MGHDK and CDR2 SYGVNS. This CDR3 is built from 16 residues. Trimming stripped 3 bases from V and 1 base from J, with 14 bases between. In DNA form, the CDR3 reads TGTGCCAGCAGTGACTCTCCGGGACTTCGCACAGATACGCAGTATTTT. It is translated as CASSDSPGLRTDTQYF.

The chain employs TRBV13 and TRBJ2-1; possible D gene TRBD2, 5 bases. With 5 bases removed from V and 7 bases from J, the gap between germline ends came to 15 bases. CDR3 length: 14 amino acids. Germline V gives CDR1 PRHDT, CDR2 FYEKMQ (reference sequence). The chain's CDR3 is CASSPRDRGNEQFF. The CDR3 DNA follows: TGTGCCAGCAGCCCCCGGGATCGGGGAAATGAGCAGTTCTTC.

The chain carries TRBV25-1 and TRBJ2-5, with 11 positions matching TRBD2. J lost 1 base, V lost 5 bases, and 0 bases had no gene match. The germline V gene encodes CDR1 MGHDK and CDR2 SYGVNS. The CDR3 runs 14 residues. The CDR3 is CASSLAGGQETQYF. CDR3 bases: TGTGCCAGCAGTCTAGCGGGGGGCCAAGAGACCCAGTACTTC.

Note on this clone: At the DNA level, this CDR3 is encoded by other sequences in the same sample as well. The rearrangement links TRBV9 to TRBJ1-1; no definite D call. Trimming cost V 0 bases and J 1 base, with 4 bases left between them. This CDR3 has 13 residues. The germline V gene encodes CDR1 SGDLS and CDR2 YYNGEE. Written as DNA, the CDR3 is TGTGCCAGCAGCGTAGCAGGGAACACTGAAGCTTTCTTT. It specifies CASSVAGNTEAFF.

The count of this clone is one. The rearrangement uses TRBV9 and TRBJ1-4; perhaps TRBD1 as D (6 bases). Germline-derived CDR1 and CDR2 are SGDLS and YYNGEE. The CDR3 extends over 15 amino acids. V was shortened by 2 bases and J by 7 bases, with 15 bases between the two germline ends. The CDR3 nucleotides are TGTGCCAGCAGCGTCAGAGGGGGTCTATCTGAAAAACTGTTTTTT. It specifies CASSVRGGLSEKLFF. Full variable domain (rest looked up from reference TRBV9 and TRBJ1-4): DSGVTQTPKHLITATGQRVTLRCSPRSGDLSVYWYQQSLDQGLQFLIQYYNGEERAKGNILERFSAQQFPDLHSELNLSSLELGDSALYFCASSVRGGLSEKLFFGSGTQLSVL.

The genes are TRBV9 and TRBJ1-1, with D possibly being TRBD1 (6 bases). CDR3 length: 15 residues. Between the trimmed V and J ends, which lost 1 base and 2 bases, there was a span of 12 bases. The germline V gene encodes CDR1 SGDLS and CDR2 YYNGEE. This CDR3 is CASSVHGGPNTEAFF. The CDR3 DNA reads as TGTGCCAGCAGCGTACACGGGGGGCCTAACACTGAAGCTTTCTTT. Using reference TRBV9 and TRBJ1-1 for the parts outside the CDR3, the full variable domain is DSGVTQTPKHLITATGQRVTLRCSPRSGDLSVYWYQQSLDQGLQFLIQYYNGEERAKGNILERFSAQQFPDLHSELNLSSLELGDSALYFCASSVHGGPNTEAFFGQGTRLTVV.

The chain has TRBV9 and TRBJ1-1, with D perhaps matching TRBD1 (6 bases). CDR3 length: 13 residues. Between the trimmed V and J ends, which lost 8 bases and 1 base, there was a span of 12 bases. Germline CDR1 reads SGDLS; CDR2 reads YYNGEE. CDR3 DNA sequence: TGTGCCAGAGACAGGACTGAGAACACTGAAGCTTTCTTT. This gives the protein CARDRTENTEAFF.

The V and J genes are TRBV5-4 and TRBJ2-3; D is unclear. V shed 1 base and J shed 0 bases, with 12 bases lying between them. The CDR3 contains 16 residues. Germline-derived CDR1 and CDR2 are SGHNT and YYREEE (reference sequence). Here the CDR3 DNA reads TGTGCCAGCAGCTTGTTAGTCCGAGGAAGCACAGATACGCAGTATTTT. This codes for CASSLLVRGSTDTQYF.

This chain links TRBV6-6 with TRBJ2-2, with a possible D match to TRBD2 (5 bases). CDR1 is MNHNY and CDR2 is SVGAGI in the germline V gene (reference sequence). The V gene lost 7 bases and the J gene lost 5 bases, with 20 bases spanning the gap. CDR3 length: 16 residues. CDR3 DNA: TGTGCCAGCAAAAACCCGACGAAAGCGGAGACCGGGGAGCTGTTTTTT. This codes for CASKNPTKAETGELFF.

CDR3 DNA: TGTGCCAGCAGCTTATTTACATCCGCTTTGGATGGCTACACCTTC. Protein product: CASSLFTSALDGYTF. The rearrangement links TRBV11-2 to TRBJ1-2; D uncertain. Germline V gene sequence: CDR1 SGHAT, CDR2 FQNNGV. V was clipped by 2 bases and J by 6 bases, with 16 bases between them. This CDR3 has 15 residues.

V usage is TRBV4-3 and J usage is TRBJ2-7; the match to TRBD1 covers 7 bases. The CDR3 consists of 15 residues. With V trimmed by 1 base and J by 4 bases, 7 bases remained unmatched. Germline CDR1 LGHNA, CDR2 YSLEER. The CDR3 DNA sequence: TGCGCCAGCAGCCAAGCTGACAGGGACGGATACGAGCAGTACTTC. Residues: CASSQADRDGYEQYF.

The CDR3 nucleotides are TGTGCCAGCAGTTACGAGCTCGGGAACACTGAAGCTTTCTTT. Protein product: CASSYELGNTEAFF. The rearrangement joins TRBV6-6 to TRBJ1-1; D not certain. Germline loops: CDR1 MNHNY, CDR2 SVGAGI (reference sequence). This CDR3 spans 14 amino acids. The ends were cut back, 2 bases at V and 1 base at J, with 8 bases in the middle.

The gene calls are TRBV11-2 and TRBJ2-3; D may be TRBD1 (5 bases). Germline loops: CDR1 SGHAT, CDR2 FQNNGV. The V gene lost 2 bases and the J gene lost 0 bases, with 9 bases spanning the gap. CDR3 length: 15 residues. Here the CDR3 reads CASSLQGTSTDTQYF. The CDR3 nucleotides are TGTGCCAGCAGCTTACAGGGAACTAGCACAGATACGCAGTATTTT.

In its sample, this clone was seen once. V usage is TRBV11-3 and J usage is TRBJ1-5, with D maybe TRBD1 (5 bases). CDR3 length: 15 residues. V lost 1 base and J lost 3, with 10 bases in between. Germline values: CDR1 SGHNT, CDR2 YENEEA. The chain's CDR3 is CASSLGGGYNQPQHF. The DNA of the CDR3 is TGTGCCAGCAGCTTAGGGGGGGGGTACAATCAGCCCCAGCATTTT.

The V gene is TRBV7-6, the J gene TRBJ1-3, with 7 bases matching TRBD1. There are 15 residues in the CDR3. The junction had 6 bases not matched to a gene; V was cut back by 5 bases and J by 2 bases. Germline lookup yields CDR1 SGHVS and CDR2 FNYEAQ. The CDR3: CASSPSGGTGNTIYF. CDR3 DNA sequence: TGTGCCAGCAGCCCCTCAGGGGGTACTGGAAACACCATATATTTT.

The rearrangement uses TRBV7-2 and TRBJ2-2, with unresolved D. This CDR3 has 15 amino acids. Germline V gene data show CDR1 as SGHTA and CDR2 as FQGNSA. V was clipped by 4 bases and J by 4 bases, with 13 bases between them. The CDR3 DNA sequence: TGTGCCAGCAGCTCCCACCTCCGCGGCACCGGGGAGCTGTTTTTT. Translated: CASSSHLRGTGELFF.